This entry lists 16 T cell receptor beta chains sequenced from one sample in a study of cytomegalovirus exposure and HLA in healthy donors (dated by TCRdb to the late 2010s). The library was built by means of the immunoSEQ multiplex PCR assay. The multiplex PCR relied on a mix of 60 forward primers for TCR Vbeta segments and 13 reverse primers for TCR Jbeta segments. TCRdb re-hosts the immuneACCESS table, in-frame sequences only. Its copies lack some clones; in the studies checked, an unresolved V gene accounts for under half of them, and the cause for the rest is not known. The sample table on file contains approximately 61,000 clones. Roughly 2.1% of the sample rests with the top ten. Sequencing was performed on PBMCs. The receptors come from a woman aged 18-29 years in good health and CMV-seronegative.

The chain joins TRBV6-5 to TRBJ1-1; TRBD1 aligns across 8 bases. The CDR3 length is 13 residues. Per the germline V gene, CDR1 is MNHEY and CDR2 is SVGAGI. V dropped 8 bases and J dropped 5; count of bases not matched to a gene: 7. The CDR3 loop is CASGRGRETEAFF. The CDR3 DNA reads TGTGCCAGCGGCAGGGGGCGAGAGACTGAAGCTTTCTTT.

This chain uses TRBV4-2 with TRBJ2-7, with D maybe TRBD1 (6 bases). Germline V gene data show CDR1 as LGHNA and CDR2 as YNFKEQ. Trimming took 4 bases from V and 7 from J, leaving 14 bases between them. The CDR3 extends over 13 amino acids. CDR3: CASSPRLQGEQYF. CDR3 nucleotide sequence: TGTGCCAGCAGCCCAAGATTGCAGGGGGAGCAGTACTTC.

Concerning this clone itself: The sample has other DNA sequences that encode this CDR3 too. The V call is TRBV5-1, the J call TRBJ1-1; D not certain. Germline V CDR1 and CDR2: SGHRS, YFSETQ. The CDR3 runs to 14 residues. Trimming stripped 0 bases from V and 0 bases from J, with 6 bases between. CDR3 in DNA: TGCGCCAGCAGCTTGGCTAGCATGAACACTGAAGCTTTCTTT. Its protein is CASSLASMNTEAFF.

This chain connects TRBV9 to TRBJ2-3; 7 bases agree with TRBD2. The trim removed 2 bases at V and 3 bases at J, leaving 12 bases unmatched. The CDR3 spans 17 residues. Germline CDR1 reads SGDLS; CDR2 reads YYNGEE. CDR3 DNA sequence: TGTGCCAGCAGCGTCCTCCGGGGGACTACGATTACAGATACGCAGTATTTT. Protein product: CASSVLRGTTITDTQYF.

The rearrangement joins TRBV28 to TRBJ1-2; 10 bases fit TRBD1. CDR3 length: 12 amino acids. Germline V gene sequence: CDR1 MDHEN, CDR2 SYDVKM. V lost 6 bases to trimming and J lost 11 bases; unmatched junction nucleotides: 6. The CDR3 spells CASRRTGGGYTF. Here the CDR3 DNA reads TGTGCCAGCAGGAGGACAGGGGGTGGATACACCTTC.

The chain recombines TRBV5-4 with TRBJ1-2; TRBD1 agrees at 7 bases. The junction had 9 bases not matched to a gene; V was cut back by 0 bases and J by 4 bases. CDR1 and CDR2 (germline): SGHNT, YYREEE (reference sequence). The CDR3 extends over 16 amino acids. The chain's CDR3 is CASSLVDQGGAYGYTF. The CDR3 DNA reads TGTGCCAGCAGCTTGGTAGACCAGGGGGGCGCCTATGGCTACACCTTC.

The V gene is TRBV5-4, the J gene TRBJ1-5, with TRBD1 matching 12 bases. V trimming: 1 base; J trimming: 6 bases; junction bases outside the gene matches: 5. The CDR3 runs to 16 residues. From germline, CDR1 is SGHNT and CDR2 YYREEE (reference sequence). Here the CDR3 reads CASSLTGQGAVQPQHF. The CDR3, as DNA: TGTGCCAGCAGCTTGACGGGACAGGGGGCCGTTCAGCCCCAGCATTTT.

The chain employs TRBV6-1 and TRBJ2-2; perhaps TRBD2 as D (5 bases). Germline assignment: CDR1 MNHNS and CDR2 SASEGT. V was shortened by 6 bases and J by 5 bases, with 16 bases between the two germline ends. This CDR3 region has 15 residues. This chain's CDR3 is CASRVGLPGTGELFF. For the CDR3, the DNA is TGTGCCAGCAGGGTGGGCCTCCCGGGGACCGGGGAGCTGTTTTTT.

The V gene is TRBV6-1, the J gene TRBJ2-7; 7 bases agree with TRBD1. This CDR3 is 16 amino acids long. V dropped 4 bases and J dropped 0; count of bases not matched to a gene: 9. Germline V gives CDR1 MNHNS, CDR2 SASEGT. The CDR3 DNA follows: TGTGCCAGCAGTGGGTTTACAGGGGCCGGCTCCTACGAGCAGTACTTC. Protein: CASSGFTGAGSYEQYF.

A word on this clone: The junction differs from germline at one of its ends, possibly a read error. Distinct nucleotide sequences in the sample also encode this CDR3. The rearrangement joins TRBV18 to TRBJ1-6; 7 nucleotides match TRBD1. Per the germline V gene, CDR1 is KGHSH and CDR2 is LQKENI. This CDR3 is built from 15 residues. CDR3 sequence (DNA): TGTGCCAGCTCAAGATCTGTGGACAGGCCCTCACCCCTACACTTT. Encoded protein: CASSRSVDRPSPLHF.

The rearrangement links TRBV29-1 to TRBJ2-1; TRBD2 is a possible D gene (6 bases). V lost 6 bases and J lost 0, with 15 bases in between. The CDR3 consists of 15 residues. Germline CDR1 is SQVTM and CDR2 is ANQGSEA. CDR3 loop: CSVTLGGPSYNEQFF. The CDR3 region has the DNA TGCAGCGTCACCCTAGGAGGGCCCTCCTACAATGAGCAGTTCTTC.

The rearrangement links TRBV18 to TRBJ1-5; D ambiguous. The CDR3 runs to 13 residues. Trimming took 3 bases from V and 5 from J, leaving 8 bases between them. Germline CDR1 and CDR2: KGHSH and LQKENI. The DNA for the CDR3 is TGTGCCAGCTCACCCCTAAGAGATCAGCCCCAGCATTTT. Protein: CASSPLRDQPQHF.

This chain links TRBV9 with TRBJ1-1; 10 bases are shared with TRBD1. CDR3 length equals 12 residues. V lost 4 bases to trimming and J lost 10 bases; unmatched junction nucleotides: 4. Germline V lookup: CDR1 SGDLS, CDR2 YYNGEE. CDR3: CASSRGQGVAFF. The CDR3 DNA sequence: TGTGCCAGCAGCCGCGGACAGGGGGTAGCTTTCTTT.

The chain combines TRBV19 with TRBJ2-2, with TRBD1 as a possible D gene (5 bases). The V end was cut by 3 bases, the J end by 0 bases, with 11 bases between. Germline CDR1 LNHDA, CDR2 SQIVND (reference sequence). The CDR3 sequence is 16 residues long. The CDR3 DNA sequence: TGTGCCAGTAGTATTCTCAGGGCTCCGAACACCGGGGAGCTGTTTTTT. This codes for CASSILRAPNTGELFF.

V and J are TRBV29-1 and TRBJ2-7; 14 positions match TRBD2. Germline CDR1 and CDR2: SQVTM and ANQGSEA. CDR3 length: 14 residues. With 7 bases clipped from V and 4 bases from J, the junction kept 6 bases outside the gene matches. The CDR3 DNA sequence: TGCAGCGCAACCGGGACTAGCGGGAGTTACGAGCAGTACTTC. Amino acid sequence: CSATGTSGSYEQYF.

This chain links TRBV27 with TRBJ2-5; 9 bases map to TRBD2. V was pared by 8 bases and J by 4 bases, with 8 bases of the junction left unmatched. In germline, CDR1 is MNHEY, CDR2 SMNVEV (reference sequence). This CDR3 has 14 residues. CDR3 sequence: CASAAGGPLETQYF. CDR3 nucleotides: TGTGCCAGCGCAGCGGGGGGCCCACTAGAGACCCAGTACTTC.